One and the same sample provided the 20 T cell receptor beta chains below, sequenced in a study of cytomegalovirus exposure and HLA in healthy donors. Researchers ran the PCR with 60 Vbeta and 13 Jbeta primers. Profiled with immunoSEQ multiplex PCR; TCRdb holds only in-frame clones, not every one. Among fewer than 150,000 clones listed, 73% were seen once. The source material was PBMCs. These receptors originate from a human donor in good health.

This sequence joins TRBV28 and TRBJ2-3, with 10 positions matching TRBD2. This CDR3 spans 15 amino acids. The V segment lost 4 bases and the J segment 2 bases; nucleotides outside the gene matches: 3. Germline V CDR1 and CDR2: MDHEN, SYDVKM. This CDR3 is CASSSGLANTDTQYF. The CDR3 coding sequence is TGTGCCAGCAGTTCGGGACTAGCGAACACAGATACGCAGTATTTT.

J is TRBJ2-5 and V is TRBV28, with D perhaps matching TRBD1 (6 bases). Trimming stripped 1 base from V and 4 bases from J, with 13 bases between. This CDR3 is built from 15 residues. The germline CDR1 and CDR2 sequences are MDHEN and SYDVKM. The CDR3 bases are TGTGCCAGCAGTTTATCGGCAGGGGTCCGAGAGACCCAGTACTTC. Its protein product is CASSLSAGVRETQYF. The full variable domain, completed using reference TRBV28 and TRBJ2-5, is DVKVTQSSRYLVKRTGEKVFLECVQDMDHENMFWYRQDPGLGLRLIYFSYDVKMKEKGDIPEGYSVSREKKERFSLILESASTNQTSMYLCASSLSAGVRETQYFGPGTRLLVL.

This rearrangement joins TRBV27 to TRBJ2-5; D unresolved. The J call may not be correct, given that the DNA end is closer to TRBJ2-7. The CDR3 covers 15 residues. CDR1 is MNHEY and CDR2 is SMNVEV in the germline V gene (reference sequence). The CDR3 DNA is TGTGCCAGCAGTTCTACTTGGTCGTTAACCTACGAGCAGTACTTC. Its protein is CASSSTWSLTYEQYF.

The chain couples TRBV5-6 to TRBJ2-1, with TRBD2 matching 13 bases. This CDR3 has 15 amino acids. Germline CDR1 is SGHDT and CDR2 is YYEEEE. V shed 3 bases, J shed 10 bases, and the junction held 7 bases outside the gene matches. CDR3 in amino acids: CASSSRTSGRFEQFF. CDR3 sequence (DNA): TGTGCCAGCAGCTCGAGGACTAGCGGGAGATTCGAGCAGTTCTTC.

The V gene is TRBV9, the J gene TRBJ2-3, with D hard to call. V lost 4 bases and J 4 bases, leaving 16 bases between the germline ends. The CDR3 contains 15 residues. CDR1 and CDR2 (germline): SGDLS, YYNGEE. CDR3 in DNA: TGTGCCAGCAGCCCTCGGCCCTCCCGGGCAGATACGCAGTATTTT. Residues: CASSPRPSRADTQYF.

V is TRBV4-1 and J is TRBJ1-3; 8 bases are a match to TRBD1. From germline, CDR1 is MGHRA and CDR2 YSYEKL. The J segment lost 5 bases and the V segment lost 1 base, leaving 7 bases of the junction unmatched. The CDR3 is made up of 16 amino acids. CDR3 sequence (DNA): TGCGCCAGCAGCCAAGGCCTGGCAGGGGGCAGAAACACCATATATTTT. It encodes CASSQGLAGGRNTIYF.

This chain links TRBV6-9 with TRBJ2-3; D perhaps matches TRBD1 (6 bases). Trimming left V 6 bases short and J 4 bases short, with 14 bases between. Germline CDR1 is MNHGY and CDR2 is SVAAGI. This CDR3 has 14 amino acids. Written as DNA, the CDR3 is TGTGCCAGCAGATCTAGGGGGTTTCCAGATACGCAGTATTTT. Its translation: CASRSRGFPDTQYF.

V usage is TRBV15 and J usage is TRBJ1-6, with D possibly matching TRBD1 (6 bases). V dropped 0 bases and J dropped 9 bases, with 9 bases sitting between them. CDR1 and CDR2 (germline): LNHNV, YYDKDF (reference sequence). The CDR3 length is 14 residues. The CDR3 DNA sequence: TGTGCCACCAGCAGAGATGGGGGCGGTTCACCCCTCCACTTT. It yields the protein CATSRDGGGSPLHF.

J is TRBJ2-1 and V is TRBV6-6; 11 nucleotides line up with TRBD2. Per germline, CDR1 MNHNY and CDR2 SVGAGI (reference sequence). J gave up 7 bases and V 2 bases, and 7 bases lay outside the gene matches. The length of the CDR3 is 16 residues. The CDR3 coding sequence is TGTGCCAGCAGTTACCGCACTAGCGGGAGAGGTAATGAGCAGTTCTTC. As protein: CASSYRTSGRGNEQFF.

The gene calls are TRBV5-4 and TRBJ2-7; 8 nucleotides align to TRBD2. Germline values: CDR1 SGHNT, CDR2 YYREEE (reference sequence). Unmatched junction bases numbered 6, after V lost 2 bases and J lost 2 bases. The CDR3 runs to 15 residues. In DNA, the CDR3 is TGTGCCAGCAGCTTAGTTCAAGCGGGAGCCTACGAGCAGTACTTC. Amino acid sequence: CASSLVQAGAYEQYF.

This clone was recorded a few times. The chain is built from TRBV7-2 and TRBJ1-2; D remains unclear. The CDR3 consists of 14 residues. CDR1 is SGHTA and CDR2 is FQGNSA in the germline V gene. The germline V and J ends were trimmed by 3 bases and 2 bases, with 10 bases remaining between them. Written as DNA, the CDR3 is TGTGCCAGCAGCTTGAGGCGGGCGAACTATGGCTACACCTTC. Translated, it gives CASSLRRANYGYTF.

The V and J genes are TRBV5-1 and TRBJ2-3, with 8 bases lining up with TRBD2. The CDR3 totals 14 residues. Germline trimming cut 0 bases from V and 5 bases from J; bases unmatched to any gene: 2. Per the germline V gene, CDR1 is SGHRS and CDR2 is YFSETQ. CDR3 DNA: TGCGCCAGCAGCTTGGAGCGGGAGATAGATACGCAGTATTTT. The encoded protein is CASSLEREIDTQYF.

The rearrangement uses TRBV5-1 and TRBJ1-3; 10 bases align to TRBD1. With 3 bases clipped from V and 2 bases from J, the junction kept 2 bases outside the gene matches. The CDR3 is 15 amino acids. CDR1 and CDR2 (germline): SGHRS, YFSETQ. The CDR3 loop reads CASSSTGGAGNTIYF. In DNA form, the CDR3 reads TGCGCCAGCAGCTCGACAGGGGGCGCTGGAAACACCATATATTTT.

The chain recombines TRBV9 with TRBJ1-1; D ambiguous. CDR3 length: 15 amino acids. Germline-derived CDR1 and CDR2 are SGDLS and YYNGEE. V shed 5 bases and J shed 1 base, with 15 bases lying between them. The CDR3 DNA follows: TGTGCCAGCAGAAGATTCGAGACTGGGAACACTGAAGCTTTCTTT. Translated, it gives CASRRFETGNTEAFF.

The rearrangement joins TRBV2 to TRBJ2-1; D may be TRBD1 (5 bases). From germline, CDR1 is SNHLY and CDR2 FYNNEI. The CDR3 sequence is 13 residues long. V was shortened by 3 bases and J by 6 bases, with 9 bases between the two germline ends. The CDR3 bases are TGTGCCAGCAGTGAGCAGGGTATCAATGAGCAGTTCTTC. Translation gives CASSEQGINEQFF. Together with reference TRBV2 and TRBJ2-1, the CDR3 gives the full variable domain: EPEVTQTPSHQVTQMGQEVILRCVPISNHLYFYWYRQILGQKVEFLVSFYNNEISEKSEIFDDQFSVERPDGSNFTLKIRSTKLEDSAMYFCASSEQGINEQFFGPGTRLTVL.

V is TRBV11-2 and J is TRBJ2-5; 8 bases match TRBD1. The CDR3 runs to 15 residues. The germline gives CDR1 SGHAT, CDR2 FQNNGV. The V and J ends lost 5 bases and 4 bases, in that order; junction bases with no gene match: 9. CDR3 protein: CASSPTLQGGETQYF. CDR3 sequence (DNA): TGTGCCAGCAGCCCGACACTACAGGGGGGAGAGACCCAGTACTTC.

CDR3 region: CASSFRQGKVGGELFF. In DNA, the CDR3 is TGTGCCAGCAGCTTTCGACAGGGGAAAGTAGGCGGGGAGCTGTTTTTT. The V gene is TRBV5-6, the J gene TRBJ2-2; 8 bases line up with TRBD1. CDR3 size: 16 residues. The ends lost 2 bases at V and 7 bases at J; junction bases unmatched: 10. Germline V gene data show CDR1 as SGHDT and CDR2 as YYEEEE. Full variable domain (outside the CDR3, taken from reference TRBV5-6 and TRBJ2-2): DAGVTQSPTHLIKTRGQQVTLRCSPKSGHDTVSWYQQALGQGPQFIFQYYEEEERQRGNFPDRFSGHQFPNYSSELNVNALLLGDSALYLCASSFRQGKVGGELFFGEGSRLTVL.

This sequence joins TRBV7-8 and TRBJ2-7, with D possibly being TRBD1 (7 bases). This CDR3 is built from 16 residues. Germline loops: CDR1 SGHVS, CDR2 FQNEAQ. V dropped 4 bases and J dropped 4 bases, with 20 bases sitting between them. CDR3 amino acids: CASSSVLRDSQYEQYF. In DNA, the CDR3 is TGTGCCAGCAGCTCGGTTTTGCGGGACAGCCAGTACGAGCAGTACTTC.

There are a few counts of this clone. The V gene is TRBV28, the J gene TRBJ1-5; tentatively, D is TRBD1 (5 bases). The CDR3 length is 15 residues. CDR1 is MDHEN, CDR2 SYDVKM, per germline. V was trimmed by 1 base and J by 5 bases, leaving 12 bases between them. The DNA for the CDR3 is TGTGCCAGCAGTTTATCAGGGTCGGGCTATCAGCCCCAGCATTTT. Protein sequence: CASSLSGSGYQPQHF.

The chain links TRBV7-8 to TRBJ2-1, with 11 bases that match TRBD2. V lost 5 bases, J lost 9 bases, and 9 bases stayed unmatched. CDR1 and CDR2 (germline): SGHVS, FQNEAQ. The CDR3 runs to 15 residues. CDR3 amino acids: CASSPTTSGSREQFF. DNA for the CDR3: TGTGCCAGCAGCCCAACCACTAGCGGGAGTCGTGAGCAGTTCTTC.